These 7 T cell receptor beta chains were sequenced from one sample in a study of regulatory T cells in long-lasting Graves disease. In building TCR beta libraries, iRepertoire HTBI primers were used together with Arm-PCR of CDR3 regions. TCRdb recomputed calls from the multiplex PCR reads with MiXCR, one row per CDR3 protein. The data hold some 220,000 distinct CDR3 sequences, with around 20% observed a single time. Time point given: newly diagnosed GD, antithyroid drugs for less than 3 months. Construction of the TCR library relied on RNA isolated from PBMCs. The sample was also linked to a second study, of T cells in Graves' hyperthyroidism and ophthalmopathy.

The sequencing here drew on peripheral blood mononuclear cells (PBMCs), taken at new diagnosis, from a patient treated with antithyroid drugs. The receptors were sampled from a woman aged 30 to 39 with Graves disease.

This clonotype occurred many times. This chain uses TRBV6-1 with TRBJ2-3; 9 bases align to TRBD2. The germline V gene has CDR1 MNHNS and CDR2 SASEGT. J gave up 0 bases and V 7 bases, and 5 bases lay outside the gene matches. CDR3 size: 15 residues. The CDR3 DNA is TGTGCCAGCACCCGGCGGGGGGGGAGCACAGATACGCAGTATTTT. Its protein is CASTRRGGSTDTQYF.

This clonotype was found a few times. One base away lies a much larger clone, so this may be a sequencing read error. This chain uses TRBV11-2 with TRBJ2-6; no definite D call. Deletions cut 2 bases from V and 2 bases from J, with 7 bases between. There are 15 residues in the CDR3. In germline, CDR1 is SGHAT, CDR2 FQNNGV. This chain's CDR3 is CASSLSAAGANVLTF. The DNA for the CDR3 is TGTGCCAGCAGCTTAAGCGCTGCTGGGGCCAACGTCCTGACTTTC.

The table lists this clonotype with many counts. The CDR3 sequence: CAITPLAGTNTGELFF. The CDR3 nucleotides are TGTGCCATCACCCCCCTAGCGGGGACGAACACCGGGGAGCTGTTTTTT. The J gene is TRBJ2-2, the V gene TRBV10-3, with 9 bases aligning to TRBD2. The CDR3 contains 16 residues. CDR1 and CDR2 (germline): ENHRY, SYGVKD. Germline trimming cut 7 bases from V and 0 bases from J; bases unmatched to any gene: 6.

This clonotype was counted ten times or more. The chain employs TRBV15 and TRBJ2-7; TRBD1 matches 8 bases. Germline CDR1 and CDR2: LNHNV and YYDKDF (reference sequence). The junction had 3 bases not matched to a gene; V was cut back by 4 bases and J by 4 bases. The CDR3 spans 13 residues. Here the CDR3 DNA reads TGTGCCACCAGCACCCACAGGGGGTACGAGCAGTACTTC. Its translation is CATSTHRGYEQYF. The entire variable domain, with the rest obtained from reference TRBV15 and TRBJ2-7, is as follows: DAMVIQNPRYQVTQFGKPVTLSCSQTLNHNVMYWYQQKSSQAPKLLFHYYDKDFNNEADTPDNFQSRRPNTSFCFLDIRSPGLGDTAMYLCATSTHRGYEQYFGPGTRLTVT.

This clonotype has at least ten counts. The V and J genes are TRBV24-1 and TRBJ2-2, with D perhaps TRBD2 (7 bases). In germline, CDR1 is KGHDR, CDR2 SFDVKD. There are 17 residues in the CDR3. V shed 1 base and J shed 6 bases, with 17 bases lying between them. The CDR3 is CATSDLGGARGPGELFF. The DNA for the CDR3 is TGTGCCACCAGTGATTTAGGGGGGGCGCGCGGTCCCGGGGAGCTGTTTTTT.

This clonotype was observed many times. The chain couples TRBV27 to TRBJ2-5; 13 nucleotides line up with TRBD2. The CDR3 runs to 15 residues. The germline V gene encodes CDR1 MNHEY and CDR2 SMNVEV (reference sequence). The trim removed 4 bases at V and 6 bases at J, leaving 5 bases unmatched. The CDR3 nucleotides read TGTGCCAGCAGTTCCCGGACTAGCGGGGGAAAGACCCAGTACTTC. Translating gives CASSSRTSGGKTQYF.

A note on this clonotype: This could be a read error, since a much larger clone is one nucleotide away. The CDR3 carries no conserved terminal phenylalanine or tryptophan, so it likely arises from a read error. The rearrangement joins TRBV18 to TRBJ2-1; the match to TRBD2 covers 14 bases. V trimming: 3 bases; J trimming: 9 bases; junction bases outside the gene matches: 4. The germline V gene encodes CDR1 KGHSH and CDR2 LQKENI. CDR3 length: 15 amino acids. CDR3: CASSPGLAGASEQFL. DNA of the CDR3: TGTGCCAGCTCACCGGGACTAGCGGGAGCCAGTGAGCAGTTCCTC.